The clone carrying this TCR beta chain was seen only a few times. Its specificity is unknown. Three nested ARM-PCR rounds with V-beta and C-beta primers built TCRB libraries. TCRB-specific cDNA synthesis used approximately 0.5 ug of total RNA. These TCRB libraries lack any described unique molecular identifiers. TCRdb reprocessed the multiplex PCR reads via MiXCR and lists one record per CDR3 protein. The sample has approximately 30,000 distinct CDR3 sequences, 61% seen once. The data derive from a study of tumor-infiltrating lymphocytes in glioblastoma multiforme. General observations from the study: Clone frequencies may be distorted by unequal TCR transcripts per cell. Only one glioblastoma patient had TCR and mutation analysis.

Sequencing was done on a sample of brain tumor tissue. The TCR comes from a male donor with glioblastoma.

CDR3 sequence (DNA): TGCAGTGCCTTAAAGGGCAAAGAGACCCAGTACTTC. Its translation is CSALKGKETQYF. The chain is built from TRBV20-1 and TRBJ2-5; D gene unclear. Germline V gene data show CDR1 as DFQATT and CDR2 as SNEGSKA (reference sequence). The CDR3 loop spans 12 amino acids. V was clipped by 6 bases and J by 3 bases, with 11 bases between them.